The 3 T cell receptor beta chains reported below all come from one sample, sequenced in a study of shared clonotypes between healthy human individuals. The naive CD8 population came from CD45RO-negative cells selected for CCR7, without terminally differentiated effector memory CD45RA+ cells. The method was immunoSEQ multiplex PCR; TCRdb's version includes in-frame clones alone and lacks a portion of them. The sample lists about 2,200,000 clones; about 93% were seen once. The sample consisted of naive CD8+ T cells from PBMCs. The receptor set was obtained from a man younger than 35 in good health. Some clones in this sample may be carry-over from other donors' samples.

The rearrangement links TRBV11-3 to TRBJ2-7; D is unclear. Trimming took 2 bases from V and 4 from J, leaving 15 bases between them. This CDR3 has 15 amino acids. Germline assignment: CDR1 SGHNT and CDR2 YENEEA. CDR3 nucleotides: TGTGCCAGCAGCTTAAACCCAGGAGCCTTATACGAGCAGTACTTC. Translation gives CASSLNPGALYEQYF.

The V and J genes are TRBV9 and TRBJ1-1, with a weak D call TRBD1 (5 bases). CDR1 SGDLS and CDR2 YYNGEE come from the germline V gene. Trimming stripped 3 bases from V and 5 bases from J, with 11 bases between. The length of the CDR3 is 13 residues. The CDR3 reads CASSGGVLTEAFF. The CDR3 coding sequence is TGTGCCAGCAGCGGGGGGGTTCTTACTGAAGCTTTCTTT.

This chain joins TRBV6-5 and TRBJ2-7; 9 positions agree with TRBD1. The germline V gene encodes CDR1 MNHEY and CDR2 SVGAGI. The V and J ends lost 6 bases and 3 bases, in that order; junction bases with no gene match: 9. The CDR3 has 15 residues. In DNA form, the CDR3 reads TGTGCCAGCAGCCCACAGGGGGCTCATGGCTACGAGCAGTACTTC. It yields the protein CASSPQGAHGYEQYF.